This TCR beta chain was found in a study of response to subunit inactivated influenza vaccine. TCRdb re-called the RT-PCR reads with MiXCR, one entry per CDR3 protein. The sample lists about 540,000 distinct CDR3 sequences, under 30% occurring once. J gave up 5 bases and V 2 bases, and 11 bases lay outside the gene matches. The CDR3 covers 16 residues. CDR1 SGHAT and CDR2 FQDESV come from the germline V gene (reference sequence). The same data also contributed to another study, on T cells expressing NK-cell markers. From that second work: With UMIs, 5'RACE template switching was used to make TCR beta cDNA. Seven donors tested HCMV-seropositive and one tested seronegative among the eight sequenced. In a group of about six donors, dominant NKG2C+ clonotypes represented 1.0-7.0% of CD8+ T cells. Several donors' CD3+CD56-NKG2C+ cells were dominated by the same clonotypes.

The chain employs TRBV11-1 and TRBJ2-5, with 7 bases that match TRBD1. The sample here was CD4+ T cells sorted from PBMCs, taken 12 days after vaccination. This TCR derives from a man aged 45-65 years who received an inactivated influenza vaccine. The CDR3 region is CASSLSATLQGETQYF. CDR3 sequence (DNA): TGTGCCAGCAGCTTATCGGCAACCCTACAGGGGGAGACCCAGTACTTC.